The clone carrying this T cell receptor beta chain occurred once. Its antigen is undetermined. Treatment: roughly 18 received Ad26.COV2.S at low or high dose, single or two shots; 5 received placebo; per-sample allocation not given. Sampling was done on day 63 after the first vaccine or placebo injection. Ad26.COV2.S expressed prefusion-stabilized spike from the original Wuhan strain. This sample was included in a study of Ad26.COV2.S vaccination and SARS-CoV-2 variants. Study summary: As a participant in COV1001, the donor was in the Ad26.COV2.S trial arm.

The data were produced by immunoSEQ multiplex PCR, yet TCRdb's version contains in-frame clones alone and is incomplete. The sample records approximately 420,000 clones, about 85% being singletons. Study findings and constraints: Non-spike TCR breadth did not differ much between vaccine and placebo recipients.

Trimming took 1 base from V and 2 from J, leaving 6 bases between them. CDR1 is MNHEY, CDR2 SVGEGT, per germline. The length of the CDR3 is 13 residues. The source material was peripheral blood, sampled in a trial of Ad26.COV2.S vaccine versus placebo. The rearrangement uses TRBV6-2 or TRBV6-3 and TRBJ2-7; no firm D call. This clonotype was sampled from a person between 18 and 65 years old who received the Ad26.COV2.S COVID-19 vaccine or a placebo. CDR3 in amino acids: CASSYFSTYEQYF. The CDR3 bases are TGTGCCAGCAGTTACTTCTCAACCTACGAGCAGTACTTC.